This TCR beta chain was observed in a study of shared clonotypes between healthy human individuals. The CDR3 consists of 15 residues. The V gene's germline CDR1 is MDHEN and CDR2 SYDVKM. In the authors' workflow: In the immunoSEQ data, sequences were junction-only and lacked quality scores, so filtering differed. This table comes from immunoSEQ multiplex PCR, and its TCRdb copy is limited to in-frame clones, with some not included. The D gene and trimming were derived from the DNA, and the V and J assignments and clone size from that table. The table has 150,000 to 200,000 clones, roughly 91% seen once. Study-level findings and limits: Having only a few donors restricted how much genetic and exposure-history diversity was captured.

A remark on this clone: Its antigen is not known.

The TCR sequence derives from a woman in her 30s in good health. The chain employs TRBV28 and TRBJ2-5; TRBD1 matches 8 bases. Matching the DNA end better, TRBJ2-7 makes the J call doubtful. The specimen was naive CD4+ T cells sorted from blood. The subset was: CD45RA+ positively selected. The CDR3: CASSMGQVSSYEQYF. The CDR3 region has the DNA TGTGCCAGCAGCATGGGACAGGTGAGCTCCTACGAGCAGTACTTC.